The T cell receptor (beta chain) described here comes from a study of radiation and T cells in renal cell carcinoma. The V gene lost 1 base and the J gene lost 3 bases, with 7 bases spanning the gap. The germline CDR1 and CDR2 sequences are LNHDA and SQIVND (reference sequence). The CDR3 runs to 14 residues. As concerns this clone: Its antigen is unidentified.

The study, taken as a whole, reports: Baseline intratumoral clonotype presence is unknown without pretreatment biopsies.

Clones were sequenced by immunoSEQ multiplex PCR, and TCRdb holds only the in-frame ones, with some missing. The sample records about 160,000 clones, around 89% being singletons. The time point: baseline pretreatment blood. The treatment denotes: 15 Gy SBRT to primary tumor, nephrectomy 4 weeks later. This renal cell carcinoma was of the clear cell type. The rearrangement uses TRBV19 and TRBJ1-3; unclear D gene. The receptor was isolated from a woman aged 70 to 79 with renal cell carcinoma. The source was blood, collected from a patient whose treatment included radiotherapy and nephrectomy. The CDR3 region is CASSIGGSGNTIYF. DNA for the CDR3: TGTGCCAGTAGTATAGGGGGAAGTGGAAACACCATATATTTT.